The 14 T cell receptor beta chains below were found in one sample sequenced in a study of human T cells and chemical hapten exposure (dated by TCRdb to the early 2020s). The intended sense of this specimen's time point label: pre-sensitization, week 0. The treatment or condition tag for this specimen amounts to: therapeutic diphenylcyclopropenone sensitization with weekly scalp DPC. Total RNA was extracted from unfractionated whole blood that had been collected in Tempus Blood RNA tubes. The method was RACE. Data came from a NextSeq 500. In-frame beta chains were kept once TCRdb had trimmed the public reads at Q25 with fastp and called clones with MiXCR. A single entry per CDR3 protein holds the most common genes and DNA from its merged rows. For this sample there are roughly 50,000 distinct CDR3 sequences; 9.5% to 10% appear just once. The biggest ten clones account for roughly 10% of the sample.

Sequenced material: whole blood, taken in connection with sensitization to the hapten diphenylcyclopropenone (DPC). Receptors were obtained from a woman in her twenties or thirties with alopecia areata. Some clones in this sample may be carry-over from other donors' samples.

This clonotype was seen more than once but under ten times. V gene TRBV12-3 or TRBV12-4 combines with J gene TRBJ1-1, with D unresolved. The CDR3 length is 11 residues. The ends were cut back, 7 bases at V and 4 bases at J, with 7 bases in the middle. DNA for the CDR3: TGTGCCAGCACCAGAATCACTGAAGCTTTCTTT. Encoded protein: CASTRITEAFF.

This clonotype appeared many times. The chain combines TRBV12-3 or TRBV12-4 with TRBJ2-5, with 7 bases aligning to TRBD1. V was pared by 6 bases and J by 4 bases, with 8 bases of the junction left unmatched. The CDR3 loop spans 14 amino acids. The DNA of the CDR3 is TGTGCCAGCAGCGTGACAGGGTCCCGAGAGACCCAGTACTTC. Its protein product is CASSVTGSRETQYF.

CDR3 amino acids: CSVVPGPVTDTQYF. The CDR3 DNA is TGCAGCGTTGTCCCAGGACCCGTCACAGATACGCAGTATTTT. This chain connects TRBV29-1 to TRBJ2-3, with D hard to call. This CDR3 has 14 amino acids. Trimming pared 4 bases from V and 2 bases from J, leaving 13 bases between. Germline CDR1 reads SQVTM; CDR2 reads ANQGSEA.

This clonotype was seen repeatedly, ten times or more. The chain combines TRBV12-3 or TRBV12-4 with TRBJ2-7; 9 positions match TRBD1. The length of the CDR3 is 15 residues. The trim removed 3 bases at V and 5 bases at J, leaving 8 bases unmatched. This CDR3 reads CASSFSVQGAHEQYF. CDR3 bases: TGTGCCAGCAGTTTCTCGGTACAGGGGGCCCACGAGCAGTACTTC.

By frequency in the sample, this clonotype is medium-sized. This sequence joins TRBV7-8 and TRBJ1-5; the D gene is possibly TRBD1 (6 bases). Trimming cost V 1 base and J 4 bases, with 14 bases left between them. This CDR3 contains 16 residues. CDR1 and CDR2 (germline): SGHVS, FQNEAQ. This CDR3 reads CASSLVTGPTNQPQHF. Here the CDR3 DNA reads TGTGCCAGCAGCTTAGTTACAGGGCCGACAAATCAGCCCCAGCATTTT. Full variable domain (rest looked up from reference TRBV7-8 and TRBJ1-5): GAGVSQSPRYKVAKRGQDVALRCDPISGHVSLFWYQQALGQGPEFLTYFQNEAQLDKSGLPSDRFFAERPEGSVSTLKIQRTQQEDSAVYLCASSLVTGPTNQPQHFGDGTRLSIL.

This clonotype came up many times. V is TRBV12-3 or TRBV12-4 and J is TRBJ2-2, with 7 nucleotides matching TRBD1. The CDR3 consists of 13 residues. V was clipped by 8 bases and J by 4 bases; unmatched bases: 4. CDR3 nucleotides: TGTGCCAGCCCAGACAGGGCCACCGGGGAGCTGTTTTTT. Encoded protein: CASPDRATGELFF.

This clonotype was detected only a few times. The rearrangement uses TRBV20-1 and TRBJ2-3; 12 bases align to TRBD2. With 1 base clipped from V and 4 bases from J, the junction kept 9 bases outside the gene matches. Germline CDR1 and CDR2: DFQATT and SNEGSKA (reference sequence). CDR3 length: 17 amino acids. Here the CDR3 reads CSARGIPLAGGPDTQYF. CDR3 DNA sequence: TGCAGTGCTAGAGGGATTCCCCTAGCGGGGGGGCCAGATACGCAGTATTTT.

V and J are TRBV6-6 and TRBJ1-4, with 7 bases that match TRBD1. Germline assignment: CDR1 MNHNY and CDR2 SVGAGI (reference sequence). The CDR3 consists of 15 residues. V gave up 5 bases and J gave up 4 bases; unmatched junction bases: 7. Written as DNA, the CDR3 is TGTGCCAGCAGTGATGGGACAGCCAATAATGAAAAACTGTTTTTT. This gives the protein CASSDGTANNEKLFF.

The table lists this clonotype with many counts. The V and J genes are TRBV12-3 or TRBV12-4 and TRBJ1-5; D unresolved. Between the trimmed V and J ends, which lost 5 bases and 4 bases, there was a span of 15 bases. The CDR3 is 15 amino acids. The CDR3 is CASSPFEGWNQPQHF. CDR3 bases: TGTGCCAGCAGTCCATTCGAAGGGTGGAATCAGCCCCAGCATTTT.

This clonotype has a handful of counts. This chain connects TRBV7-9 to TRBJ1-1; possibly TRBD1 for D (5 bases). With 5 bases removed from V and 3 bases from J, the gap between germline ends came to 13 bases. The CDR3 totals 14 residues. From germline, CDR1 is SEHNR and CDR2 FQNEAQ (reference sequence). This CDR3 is CASSISGTDTEAFF. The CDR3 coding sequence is TGTGCCAGCAGCATCTCCGGGACGGACACTGAAGCTTTCTTT.

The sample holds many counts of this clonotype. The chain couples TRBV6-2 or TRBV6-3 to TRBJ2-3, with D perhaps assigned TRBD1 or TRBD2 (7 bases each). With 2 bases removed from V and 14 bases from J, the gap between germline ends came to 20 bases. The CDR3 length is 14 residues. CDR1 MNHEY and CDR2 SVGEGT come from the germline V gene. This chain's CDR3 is CASSYDRDYTERYF. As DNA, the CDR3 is TGTGCCAGCAGTTACGACAGGGACTATACCGAAAGGTATTTT.

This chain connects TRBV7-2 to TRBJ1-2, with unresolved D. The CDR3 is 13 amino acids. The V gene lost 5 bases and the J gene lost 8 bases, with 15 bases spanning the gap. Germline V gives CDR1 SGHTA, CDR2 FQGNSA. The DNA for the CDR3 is TGTGCCAGCAGCCCAAACAGTCGCTTGGGCTACACCTTC. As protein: CASSPNSRLGYTF. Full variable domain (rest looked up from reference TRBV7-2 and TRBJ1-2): GAGVSQSPSNKVTEKGKDVELRCDPISGHTALYWYRQSLGQGLEFLIYFQGNSAPDKSGLPSDRFSAERTGGSVSTLTIQRTQQEDSAVYLCASSPNSRLGYTFGSGTRLTVV.

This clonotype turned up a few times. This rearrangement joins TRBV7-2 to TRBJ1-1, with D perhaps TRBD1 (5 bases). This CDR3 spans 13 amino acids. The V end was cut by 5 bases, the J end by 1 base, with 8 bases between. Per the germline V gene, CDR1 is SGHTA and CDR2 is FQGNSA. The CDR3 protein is CASSNTGNTEAFF. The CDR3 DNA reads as TGTGCCAGCAGCAACACAGGGAACACTGAAGCTTTCTTT. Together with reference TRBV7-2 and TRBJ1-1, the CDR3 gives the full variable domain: GAGVSQSPSNKVTEKGKDVELRCDPISGHTALYWYRQSLGQGLEFLIYFQGNSAPDKSGLPSDRFSAERTGGSVSTLTIQRTQQEDSAVYLCASSNTGNTEAFFGQGTRLTVV.

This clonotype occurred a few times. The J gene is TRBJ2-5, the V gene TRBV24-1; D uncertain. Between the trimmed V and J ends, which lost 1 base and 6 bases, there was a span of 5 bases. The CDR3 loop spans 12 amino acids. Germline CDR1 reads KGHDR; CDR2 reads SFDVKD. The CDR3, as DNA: TGTGCCACCAGTGATTTCGAGAAGACCCAGTACTTC. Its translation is CATSDFEKTQYF.